This TCR beta chain was retrieved from a study of T cell responses to AZD1222 COVID-19 vaccine. The protocol was immunoSEQ multiplex PCR, while the TCRdb copy is restricted to in-frame clones and leaves out a portion. This table has about 15,000 clones, about 87% appearing once. The CDR3 totals 12 residues. V lost 3 bases to trimming and J lost 7 bases, with 8 bases between them. Germline V gene data show CDR1 as SGDLS and CDR2 as YYNGEE. The input for sequencing was peripheral blood, taken 28 days after the second AZD1222 dose. This sequence originates from an adult who received the AZD1222 COVID-19 vaccine. This rearrangement joins TRBV9 to TRBJ2-1; D remains ambiguous. The CDR3 loop reads CASSATANEQFF. The CDR3 DNA follows: TGTGCCAGCAGCGCCACCGCTAATGAGCAGTTCTTC.